The sequence of this TCR beta chain was determined in a study of T cell responses to AZD1222 COVID-19 vaccine. The study, taken as a whole, reports: Females outnumbered males among donors, who were mostly white British; clonal diversity was possibly underestimated. Targeting of unmutated variant regions was reportedly seen in nearly half of spike-specific TCRs. The study sampled repertoires only after the peak T cell response.

As for this clone: No antigen is known for it.

Produced via immunoSEQ multiplex PCR; TCRdb's table is partial and in-frame only. The sample holds around 120,000 clones, 92% seen once. The CDR3 contains 16 residues. Trimming removed 1 base at V and 1 base at J, with 13 bases between. Per the germline V gene, CDR1 is SGHTA and CDR2 is FQGTGA. The receptor comes from an adult in good health. The chain combines TRBV7-3 with TRBJ1-1; D possibly corresponds to TRBD1 (6 bases). Sample: peripheral blood, taken on day 0 of AZD1222 vaccination. The CDR3 DNA follows: TGTGCCAGCAGCTTAAATCCAGGGGCCCCGAACACTGAAGCTTTCTTT. It is translated as CASSLNPGAPNTEAFF.